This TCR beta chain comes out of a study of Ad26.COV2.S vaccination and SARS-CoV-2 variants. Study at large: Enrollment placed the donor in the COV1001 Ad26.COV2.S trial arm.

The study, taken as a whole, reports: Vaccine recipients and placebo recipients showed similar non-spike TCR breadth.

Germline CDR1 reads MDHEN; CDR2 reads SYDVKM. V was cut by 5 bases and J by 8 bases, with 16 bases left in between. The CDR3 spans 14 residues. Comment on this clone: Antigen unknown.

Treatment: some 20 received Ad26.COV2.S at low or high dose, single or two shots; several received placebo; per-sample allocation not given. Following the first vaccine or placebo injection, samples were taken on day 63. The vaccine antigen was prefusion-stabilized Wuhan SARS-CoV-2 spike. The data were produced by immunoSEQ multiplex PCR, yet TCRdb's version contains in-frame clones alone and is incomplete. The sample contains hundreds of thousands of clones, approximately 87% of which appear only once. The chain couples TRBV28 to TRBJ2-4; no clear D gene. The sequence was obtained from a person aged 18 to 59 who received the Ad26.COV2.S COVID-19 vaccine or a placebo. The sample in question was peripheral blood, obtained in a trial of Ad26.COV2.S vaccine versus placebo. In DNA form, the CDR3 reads TGTGCCAGCAGTCAACCCGTAGGTTGGGACATTCAGTACTTC. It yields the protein CASSQPVGWDIQYF.